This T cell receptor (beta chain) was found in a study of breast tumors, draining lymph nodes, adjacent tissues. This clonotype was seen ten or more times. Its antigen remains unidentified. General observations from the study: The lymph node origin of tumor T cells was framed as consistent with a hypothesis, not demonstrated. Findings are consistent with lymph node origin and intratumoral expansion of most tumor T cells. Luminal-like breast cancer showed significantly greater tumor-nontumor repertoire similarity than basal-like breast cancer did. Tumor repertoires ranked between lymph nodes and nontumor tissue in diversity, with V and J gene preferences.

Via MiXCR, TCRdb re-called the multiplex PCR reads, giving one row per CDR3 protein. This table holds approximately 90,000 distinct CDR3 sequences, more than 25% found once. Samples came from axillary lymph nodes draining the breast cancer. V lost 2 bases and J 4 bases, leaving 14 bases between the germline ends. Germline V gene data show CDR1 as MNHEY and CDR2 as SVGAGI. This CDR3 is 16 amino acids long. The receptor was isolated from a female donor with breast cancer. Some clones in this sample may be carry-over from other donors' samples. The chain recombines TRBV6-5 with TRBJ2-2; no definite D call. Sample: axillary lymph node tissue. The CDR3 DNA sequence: TGTGCCAGCAGTTACCGGCCAGGTTGGGGCACCGGGGAGCTGTTTTTT. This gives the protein CASSYRPGWGTGELFF.